This TCR beta chain was captured by sequencing in a study of Graves' ophthalmopathy and Graves' hyperthyroidism. Overall study context: No treatment had been given when peripheral blood was collected at initial diagnosis. Whole-study results and caveats: Most thyroid clonotypes with frequency above 0.001 were detected in blood too.

Trimming removed 0 bases at V and 6 bases at J, with 9 bases between. CDR1 is LGHNA, CDR2 YSLEER, per germline. The CDR3 loop spans 13 amino acids. This clonotype was detected ten times or more. Its specificity is not known. For repertoire sequencing, the TCR beta CDR3 regions were amplified from RNA transcripts. The authors performed first-round RT-PCR with HTBI primers and then a second-round multiplex PCR. TCRdb passed the multiplex PCR reads through MiXCR, listing each CDR3 protein once. Here the sample spans about 400,000 distinct CDR3 sequences, approximately 20% being singletons. The chain links TRBV4-3 to TRBJ2-7; D ambiguous. The specimen was peripheral blood. The sequence derives from a woman aged 18-35 years with Graves' ophthalmopathy. The CDR3 loop is CASSQDRPLEQYF. The CDR3 DNA reads TGCGCCAGCAGCCAAGATCGACCTCTCGAGCAGTACTTC.